This T cell receptor (beta chain) was sequenced in a study of blood T cell repertoires in COVID-19. Study overall: Samples taken during acute and convalescent COVID-19 were collected in the United States, Italy and Spain.

The repertoire was sequenced with immunoSEQ multiplex PCR; TCRdb's copy has only in-frame clones and lacks some. The sample includes some 220,000 clones, 65% to 90% of them seen just once. V lost 5 bases to trimming and J lost 2 bases, with 22 bases between them. CDR1 is SGHTA and CDR2 is FQGNSA in the germline V gene. The CDR3 contains 17 residues. Sequenced: peripheral blood. The chain employs TRBV7-2 and TRBJ2-7; D is perhaps TRBD1 (5 bases). This TCR was sampled from a man aged 45-65 years with COVID-19, enrolled during active disease. For the CDR3, the DNA is TGTGCCAGCAGCCCCCGCATAAGGGGTGGGGTTCCCTACGAGCAGTACTTC. Protein: CASSPRIRGGVPYEQYF.